This TCR beta chain is from a study of blood T cells in healthy people across ages. Regarding the study as a whole: The unknown donor CMV status may have confounded expanded clonotype changes.

Germline V gives CDR1 LGHDT, CDR2 YNNKEL (reference sequence). The CDR3 totals 13 residues. On this clonotype itself: Its target is not known.

The authors ran a second PCR of 7 to 11 cycles using a sample-barcoded 5' primer and a J-beta primer mix. Carrying 12 random nucleotides, a template-switch adaptor labeled each individual cDNA molecule. TCRdb called the 5' RACE reads again in MiXCR, with one record for every CDR3 protein. The sample lists about 900,000 distinct CDR3 sequences, 55% to 65% occurring once. The specimen was blood. The chain is built from TRBV3-1 and TRBJ2-4; no definite D call. The J call may be incorrect, as the DNA end agrees better with TRBJ2-7. The receptor was derived from a man between 25 and 39 years old in good health. CDR3 amino acids: CASSQELVYEQYF. The CDR3, as DNA: TGTGCCAGCAGCCAAGAGTTAGTGTACGAGCAGTACTTC.